Listed below are T cell receptor beta chains from one sample, sequenced in a study of blood T cell repertoires in COVID-19. The method was immunoSEQ multiplex PCR; TCRdb's version includes in-frame clones alone and lacks a portion of them. Seen here are about 120,000 clones, about 80% observed once, and the top ten hold just under 7.5%. Sequencing was carried out using peripheral blood. These receptors were collected from a man aged 65 to 79 with active or convalescent COVID-19. The CDR3 runs from the conserved cysteine through the conserved F or W. Fields, in order: CDR3 protein, CDR3 DNA, D gene, V gene, J gene, clone size. D genes are given only for firm matches. The size field is filled for only some rows; it gives once, few, many or a size class.

CASTYNTEAFF	TGTGCCAGCACCTACAACACTGAAGCTTTCTTT	NA	TRBV5-6	TRBJ1-1	NA
CASSTPRDSLNYGYTF	TGTGCCAGCAGTACGCCTCGGGACAGCCTAAACTATGGCTACACCTTC	TRBD1	TRBV6-6	TRBJ1-2	many
CATSRSKGLAGYRGETQYF	TGTGCCACCAGCAGATCAAAGGGACTAGCGGGTTACCGGGGAGAGACCCAGTACTTC	TRBD2	TRBV15	TRBJ2-5	NA
CASSLFDGRGNTEAFF	TGTGCCAGCAGTTTATTTGACGGTCGGGGGAACACTGAAGCTTTCTTT	NA	TRBV28	TRBJ1-1	NA
CASSTGTVHGYTF	TGTGCCAGCAGCACCGGGACAGTCCATGGCTACACCTTC	TRBD1	TRBV7-2	TRBJ1-2	NA
CASSRGDRGDYGYTF	TGTGCCAGCAGCCGAGGGGACAGGGGTGACTATGGCTACACCTTC	TRBD1	TRBV6-5	TRBJ1-2	NA
CASIRRQGAPGGYTF	TGTGCCAGCATTCGCCGGCAGGGGGCGCCGGGTGGCTACACCTTC	TRBD1	TRBV28	TRBJ1-2	once
CASSQNSGTEAFF	TGTGCCAGCAGCCAAAATTCCGGCACTGAAGCTTTCTTT	NA	TRBV7-3	TRBJ1-1	NA
CASKRTGASYEQYF	TGTGCCAGCAAAAGGACAGGGGCATCCTACGAGCAGTACTTC	TRBD1	TRBV2	TRBJ2-7	NA
CASSYSGSGGVHYEQYF	TGTGCCAGCAGTTACTCGGGTAGCGGGGGTGTCCACTACGAGCAGTACTTC	TRBD2	TRBV6-2/TRBV6-3	TRBJ2-7	NA
CASSHSGGIREQFF	TGTGCCAGCAGCCACAGCGGGGGGATCCGGGAGCAGTTCTTC	TRBD2	TRBV6-2/TRBV6-3	TRBJ2-1	NA
CASSLGGSGQETQYF	TGTGCCAGCAGTTTGGGCGGGAGTGGGCAAGAGACCCAGTACTTC	TRBD2	TRBV2	TRBJ2-5	NA
CARSAGSGRSEQFF	TGTGCCAGATCAGCGGGTAGCGGGAGGAGTGAGCAGTTCTTC	TRBD2	TRBV2	TRBJ2-1	NA
CASSWGQFTEAFF	TGTGCCAGCAGCTGGGGACAGTTCACTGAAGCTTTCTTT	TRBD1	TRBV7-8	TRBJ1-1	few
CASSYTGSYEQYF	TGTGCCAGCTCATATACAGGTTCCTACGAGCAGTACTTC	NA	TRBV18	TRBJ2-7	NA
CASSPLSEGRTEAFF	TGTGCCAGTAGCCCCCTTTCGGAGGGGCGGACCGAAGCTTTCTTT	NA	TRBV19	TRBJ1-1	few
CSVADRGGVSGANVLTF	TGCAGCGTCGCAGACAGGGGCGGGGTCTCTGGGGCCAACGTCCTGACTTTC	TRBD1	TRBV29-1	TRBJ2-6	NA
CASSGTGPYEQYF	TGCGCCAGCTCCGGGACAGGGCCCTACGAGCAGTACTTC	TRBD1	TRBV5-1	TRBJ2-7	NA
CASRYADRGTYGYTF	TGTGCCAGCAGGTACGCGGACAGGGGAACTTATGGCTACACCTTC	TRBD1	TRBV2	TRBJ1-2	NA
CASSVGTSGYEQYF	TGTGCCAGCAGCGTCGGGACTAGCGGGTACGAGCAGTACTTC	TRBD2	TRBV7-2	TRBJ2-7	once
CASSYSGTGNGYTF	TGTGCCAGCAGTTACTCGGGGACAGGGAATGGCTACACCTTC	TRBD1	TRBV6-6	TRBJ1-2	NA
CASSTGTGFANEKLFF	TGTGCCAGCAGTACCGGGACAGGGTTTGCTAATGAAAAACTGTTTTTT	TRBD1	TRBV3-1/TRBV3-2	TRBJ1-4	NA
CASSLQQGSTEAFF	TGTGCCAGCAGCTTGCAACAGGGAAGCACTGAAGCTTTCTTT	NA	TRBV11-2	TRBJ1-1	NA
CASSSPGQGVYGYTF	TGTGCCAGCAGCTCACCGGGACAGGGCGTTTATGGCTACACCTTC	TRBD1	TRBV5-6	TRBJ1-2	NA
CASGLVQLIFDRNYGYTF	TGTGCTAGTGGTTTGGTTCAACTTATTTTCGACAGGAACTATGGCTACACCTTC	NA	TRBV12-5	TRBJ1-2	few
CASSEELSTDTQYF	TGTGCCAGCAGTGAAGAGCTAAGCACAGATACGCAGTATTTT	NA	TRBV2	TRBJ2-3	NA
CASSLSVGTGNEKLFF	TGTGCCAGCAGTTTATCCGTCGGGACAGGAAATGAAAAACTGTTTTTT	TRBD1	TRBV27	TRBJ1-4	NA
CASSPRREDGYTF	TGTGCCAGCTCACCGAGACGTGAGGATGGCTACACCTTC	NA	TRBV18	TRBJ1-2	NA
CASRARGAGEPYEQYF	TGTGCCAGCAGAGCCCGTGGGGCAGGGGAACCCTACGAGCAGTACTTC	NA	TRBV27	TRBJ2-7	NA
CASSKTSPTYEQYF	TGTGCCAGCAGCAAGACTAGCCCAACCTACGAGCAGTACTTC	TRBD2	TRBV6-2/TRBV6-3	TRBJ2-7	NA
CASSLGISGRLNIQYF	TGCGCCAGCAGCTTGGGAATCAGCGGGCGGTTAAACATTCAGTACTTC	NA	TRBV5-1	TRBJ2-4	NA
CASSPRTGYGYTF	TGTGCCAGCAGCCCGCGGACAGGCTATGGCTACACCTTC	TRBD1	TRBV7-2	TRBJ1-2	few
CASHRGENSPLHF	TGTGCCAGTCACAGGGGCGAAAATTCACCCCTCCACTTT	TRBD1	TRBV6-6	TRBJ1-6	once
CASSQGAKGYTF	TGTGCCAGCAGTCAGGGGGCTAAGGGCTACACCTTC	TRBD1	TRBV7-8	TRBJ1-2	NA
CASSLDRGLGYTF	TGTGCCAGCAGCTTGGACAGGGGGCTTGGCTACACCTTC	TRBD1	TRBV12-3/TRBV12-4	TRBJ1-2	NA
CASSEGINYGYTF	TGCGCCAGCAGCGAGGGAATTAACTATGGCTACACCTTC	NA	TRBV5-1	TRBJ1-2	NA
CASSFIGGRLSHEKLFF	TGTGCCAGCAGTTTTATTGGTGGCCGACTTTCCCATGAAAAACTGTTTTTT	NA	TRBV28	TRBJ1-4	once
CASSFSGGNGYTF	TGTGCCAGCAGTTTTTCAGGGGGCAATGGCTACACCTTC	TRBD1	TRBV28	TRBJ1-2	NA
CASSVYGGEETQYF	TGTGCCAGCAGCGTATACGGGGGAGAAGAGACCCAGTACTTC	NA	TRBV9	TRBJ2-5	NA
CASRTGGPGELFF	TGTGCCAGCAGGACAGGGGGACCCGGGGAGCTGTTTTTT	TRBD1	TRBV12-3/TRBV12-4	TRBJ2-2	once
CASSYRGGLAGRGELFF	TGTGCCAGCAGCTACCGAGGTGGACTAGCGGGAAGAGGGGAGCTGTTTTTT	TRBD2	TRBV11-2	TRBJ2-2	NA
CASSSTGTSGGNEQFF	TGCGCCAGCAGCTCCACCGGGACTAGCGGGGGGAATGAGCAGTTCTTC	TRBD2	TRBV5-1	TRBJ2-1	NA
CASSPLADLRDTQYF	TGTGCCAGCAGCCCACTAGCGGACCTGCGGGATACGCAGTATTTT	TRBD2	TRBV3-1/TRBV3-2	TRBJ2-3	NA